Below are 16 T cell receptor beta chains sequenced from a single sample in a study of cytomegalovirus exposure and HLA in healthy donors. PCR employed 60 Vbeta and 13 Jbeta primers. The table came from immunoSEQ multiplex PCR; TCRdb's copy has only in-frame clones and leaves some out. The sample lists fewer than 150,000 clones, about three quarters occurring once. The source material was PBMCs. These receptor sequences come from a woman aged 25-40 years in good health and CMV-seronegative.

The chain carries TRBV6-5 and TRBJ1-4; possible D gene TRBD1, 5 bases. This CDR3 comprises 15 residues. Trimming cost V 0 bases and J 7 bases, with 12 bases left between them. Germline lookup yields CDR1 MNHEY and CDR2 SVGAGI. Here the CDR3 DNA reads TGTGCCAGCAGTTACTCTTTCGGGGGAGGTGAAAAACTGTTTTTT. Translation: CASSYSFGGGEKLFF.

The chain carries TRBV9 and TRBJ2-5; 10 positions agree with TRBD2. V lost 2 bases to trimming and J lost 5 bases; unmatched junction nucleotides: 9. The CDR3 covers 16 residues. CDR1 is SGDLS, CDR2 YYNGEE, per germline. The CDR3 DNA sequence: TGTGCCAGCAGCGTGGGCCAGGCTAGCGGGAGTGAGACCCAGTACTTC. Amino acid sequence: CASSVGQASGSETQYF.

This clone was observed a single time. The chain joins TRBV5-8 to TRBJ2-2; 13 nucleotides agree with TRBD2. The V gene end was trimmed by 4 bases and the J gene end by 7 bases; junction bases not matched to a gene: 10. CDR3 length: 17 amino acids. The V gene's germline CDR1 is SGHTS and CDR2 YDEGEE. CDR3 protein: CASSDGTSGTLYGELFF. CDR3 in DNA: TGTGCCAGCAGCGACGGGACTAGCGGGACCCTTTACGGGGAGCTGTTTTTT.

This chain joins TRBV19 and TRBJ2-3; 8 nucleotides line up with TRBD1. The germline gives CDR1 LNHDA, CDR2 SQIVND (reference sequence). V trimming: 4 bases; J trimming: 5 bases; junction bases outside the gene matches: 5. The CDR3 sequence is 14 residues long. CDR3 amino acids: CASSTRTGGDTQYF. The CDR3 DNA follows: TGTGCCAGTAGTACTCGAACAGGGGGAGATACGCAGTATTTT. Combining the CDR3 with reference TRBV19 and TRBJ2-3 gives the whole variable domain DGGITQSPKYLFRKEGQNVTLSCEQNLNHDAMYWYRQDPGQGLRLIYYSQIVNDFQKGDIAEGYSVSREKKESFPLTVTSAQKNPTAFYLCASSTRTGGDTQYFGPGTRLTVL.

The chain links TRBV5-1 to TRBJ2-2; D is possibly TRBD2 (6 bases). This CDR3 spans 14 amino acids. The germline gives CDR1 SGHRS, CDR2 YFSETQ. V was trimmed by 5 bases and J by 5 bases, leaving 13 bases between them. CDR3 residues: CASSTGVGTGELFF. The CDR3, as DNA: TGCGCCAGCAGTACGGGAGTGGGGACCGGGGAGCTGTTTTTT.

V usage is TRBV11-2 and J usage is TRBJ2-5, with D perhaps TRBD2 (5 bases). In germline, CDR1 is SGHAT, CDR2 FQNNGV. V was trimmed by 5 bases and J by 2 bases, leaving 9 bases between them. CDR3 length: 13 residues. The CDR3, as DNA: TGTGCCAGCAGCCGGGATTTTCAAGAGACCCAGTACTTC. This sequence encodes CASSRDFQETQYF. Looking up the rest from reference TRBV11-2 and TRBJ2-5 gives the full variable domain: EAGVAQSPRYKIIEKRQSVAFWCNPISGHATLYWYQQILGQGPKLLIQFQNNGVVDDSQLPKDRFSAERLKGVDSTLKIQPAKLEDSAVYLCASSRDFQETQYFGPGTRLLVL.

The V call is TRBV28, the J call TRBJ1-2; no firm D call. Trimming stripped 1 base from V and 6 bases from J, with 12 bases between. From germline, CDR1 is MDHEN and CDR2 SYDVKM. The CDR3 covers 14 residues. CDR3 residues: CASSLSGNKDGYTF. The CDR3 coding sequence is TGTGCCAGCAGTTTATCGGGAAACAAGGATGGCTACACCTTC.

This clone was detected a few times. The chain is built from TRBV6-6 and TRBJ2-7; TRBD1 matches 11 bases. This CDR3 has 16 residues. The V gene end was trimmed by 2 bases and the J gene end by 2 bases; junction bases not matched to a gene: 5. CDR1 and CDR2 from the germline V gene are MNHNY and SVGAGI (reference sequence). This CDR3 is CASSYRTGGYTYEQYV. The DNA of the CDR3 is TGTGCCAGCAGTTACCGGACAGGGGGCTATACCTACGAGCAGTACGTC.

With regard to this clone: Other DNA variants within this sample encode the same CDR3. The rearrangement links TRBV28 to TRBJ1-2, with TRBD1 identical over 7 bases. The V segment lost 6 bases and the J segment 2 bases; nucleotides outside the gene matches: 3. Looked up from germline, CDR1 is MDHEN and CDR2 is SYDVKM. The CDR3 totals 13 residues. CDR3 residues: CASRLGQNYGYTF. DNA for the CDR3: TGTGCCAGCAGACTGGGACAGAACTATGGCTACACCTTC.

This clone was found a few times. The gene calls are TRBV18 and TRBJ2-5, with 8 positions matching TRBD1. CDR1 and CDR2 from the germline V gene are KGHSH and LQKENI. V lost 4 bases to trimming and J lost 1 base; unmatched junction nucleotides: 2. CDR3 length: 14 residues. The CDR3 here is CASSLGTGQETQYF. DNA for the CDR3: TGTGCCAGCTCACTCGGGACAGGCCAAGAGACCCAGTACTTC.

A few counts support this clone. V gene TRBV29-1 combines with J gene TRBJ1-2; D perhaps matches TRBD1 (6 bases). The CDR3 runs 12 residues. CDR1 is SQVTM, CDR2 ANQGSEA, per germline. Trimming left V 7 bases short and J 6 bases short, with 15 bases between. CDR3 DNA sequence: TGCAGCGGCCGGGACACCCGACATGGCTACACCTTC. It is translated as CSGRDTRHGYTF.

The gene calls are TRBV4-2 and TRBJ2-5; TRBD1 matches 8 bases. This CDR3 spans 16 amino acids. The germline V gene has CDR1 LGHNA and CDR2 YNFKEQ. Trimming at V came to 4 bases and at J to 1 base, leaving 8 bases not matched to a gene. CDR3 residues: CASSPAGGVVQETQYF. In DNA form, the CDR3 reads TGTGCCAGCAGCCCAGCAGGGGGCGTCGTCCAAGAGACCCAGTACTTC.

The CDR3 DNA is TGTGCCAGCAGTGATGCGGACAGGGGATGGAGCTCTGGGGCCAACGTCCTGACTTTC. Amino acid sequence: CASSDADRGWSSGANVLTF. The chain joins TRBV6-1 to TRBJ2-6; 9 nucleotides agree with TRBD1. CDR3 length equals 19 residues. Trimming took 3 bases from V and 0 from J; bases not matched to a gene: 9. From germline, CDR1 is MNHNS and CDR2 SASEGT.

The chain joins TRBV18 to TRBJ1-1; D unclear. The V gene's germline CDR1 is KGHSH and CDR2 LQKENI. Trimming stripped 0 bases from V and 6 bases from J, with 8 bases between. CDR3 size: 13 residues. CDR3 residues: CASSPPEGAEAFF. CDR3 sequence (DNA): TGTGCCAGCTCACCACCGGAGGGCGCTGAAGCTTTCTTT.

The chain links TRBV18 to TRBJ1-2; 8 bases align to TRBD1. This CDR3 has 14 residues. The V and J ends lost 2 bases and 8 bases, in that order; junction bases with no gene match: 7. The germline gives CDR1 KGHSH, CDR2 LQKENI. CDR3 in DNA: TGTGCCAGCTCACCATCAGAGACAGGGGACGGCTACACCTTC. This gives the protein CASSPSETGDGYTF.

The J gene is TRBJ1-1, the V gene TRBV10-3, with D possibly TRBD1 on 6 matching bases. Germline V CDR1 and CDR2: ENHRY, SYGVKD. The CDR3 totals 12 residues. The V gene lost 6 bases and the J gene lost 5 bases, with 10 bases spanning the gap. The CDR3 DNA sequence: TGTGCCATCAGACGGACAGAGACTGAAGCTTTCTTT. Translated, it gives CAIRRTETEAFF.